Reported below is one TCR beta chain. The entry originates in a study of blood T cell repertoires in COVID-19. This CDR3 is built from 13 residues. CDR1 and CDR2 from the germline V gene are ENHRY and SYGVKD. Trimming took 6 bases from V and 4 from J, leaving 12 bases between them. Original methodology: Reference gene primer amplification yielded estimated nucleated cell counts. Produced via immunoSEQ multiplex PCR; TCRdb's table is partial and in-frame only. Clone size and V and J calls were adopted from that table, with D and trimming inferred from the DNA. The data contain 150,000 to 200,000 clones, around 90% of them singletons.

This TCR came from a man in his forties with active or convalescent COVID-19. Sequenced material: peripheral blood. This rearrangement joins TRBV10-3 to TRBJ1-1, with D possibly TRBD1 on 5 matching bases. CDR3 bases: TGTGCCATCAGGGCAGGGAAGGTCACTGAAGCTTTCTTT. It codes for CAIRAGKVTEAFF.